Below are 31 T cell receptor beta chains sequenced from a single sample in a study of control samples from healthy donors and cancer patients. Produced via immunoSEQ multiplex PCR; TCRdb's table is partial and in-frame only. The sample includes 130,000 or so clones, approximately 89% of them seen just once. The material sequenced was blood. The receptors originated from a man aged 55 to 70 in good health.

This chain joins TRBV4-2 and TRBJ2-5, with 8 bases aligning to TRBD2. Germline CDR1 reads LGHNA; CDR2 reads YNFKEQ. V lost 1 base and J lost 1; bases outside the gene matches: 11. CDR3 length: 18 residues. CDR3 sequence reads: CASSQVPTSGGSQETQYF. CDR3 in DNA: TGTGCCAGCAGCCAAGTCCCGACCAGCGGGGGCTCCCAAGAGACCCAGTACTTC.

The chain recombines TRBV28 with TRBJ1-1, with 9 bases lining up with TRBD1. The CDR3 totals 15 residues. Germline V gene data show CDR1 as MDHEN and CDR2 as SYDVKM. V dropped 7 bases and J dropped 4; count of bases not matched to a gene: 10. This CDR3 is CASIVNRGLGTEAFF. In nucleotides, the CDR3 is TGTGCCAGCATCGTGAACAGGGGGCTCGGCACTGAAGCTTTCTTT. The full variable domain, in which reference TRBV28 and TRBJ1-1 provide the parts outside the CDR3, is DVKVTQSSRYLVKRTGEKVFLECVQDMDHENMFWYRQDPGLGLRLIYFSYDVKMKEKGDIPEGYSVSREKKERFSLILESASTNQTSMYLCASIVNRGLGTEAFFGQGTRLTVV.

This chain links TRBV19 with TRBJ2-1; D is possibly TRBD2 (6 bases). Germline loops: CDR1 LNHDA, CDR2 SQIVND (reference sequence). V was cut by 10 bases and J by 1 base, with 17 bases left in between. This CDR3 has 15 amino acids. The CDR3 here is CATSRTGVSYNEQFF. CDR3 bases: TGTGCCACCAGTCGAACGGGGGTGTCCTACAATGAGCAGTTCTTC.

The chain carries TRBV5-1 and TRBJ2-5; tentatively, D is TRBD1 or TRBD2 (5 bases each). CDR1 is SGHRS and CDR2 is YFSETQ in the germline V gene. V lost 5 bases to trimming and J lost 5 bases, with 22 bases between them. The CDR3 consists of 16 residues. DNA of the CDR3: TGCGCCAGCAGTCGAACTGAACCAGGGAGAGGGGAGACCCAGTACTTC. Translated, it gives CASSRTEPGRGETQYF.

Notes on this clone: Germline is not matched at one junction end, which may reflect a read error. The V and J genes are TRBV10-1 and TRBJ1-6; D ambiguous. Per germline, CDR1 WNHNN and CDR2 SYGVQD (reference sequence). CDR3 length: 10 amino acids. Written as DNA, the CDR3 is TGCGCCAGCAGAGAGTCACCCCTCCACTTT. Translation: CASRESPLHF.

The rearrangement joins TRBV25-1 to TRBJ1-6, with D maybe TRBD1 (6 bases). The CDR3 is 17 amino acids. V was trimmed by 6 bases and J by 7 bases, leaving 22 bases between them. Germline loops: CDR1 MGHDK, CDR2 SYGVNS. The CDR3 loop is CASRDDFGGHVNSPLHF. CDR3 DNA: TGTGCCAGCAGAGATGACTTTGGGGGACACGTAAATTCACCCCTCCACTTT.

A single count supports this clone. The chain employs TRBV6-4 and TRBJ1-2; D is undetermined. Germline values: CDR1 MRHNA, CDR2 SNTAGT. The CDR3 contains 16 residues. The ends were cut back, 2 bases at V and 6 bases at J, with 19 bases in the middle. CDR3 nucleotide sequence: TGTGCCAGCAGTGACGATTCGGGGTTGGGGTTCAATGGCTACACCTTC. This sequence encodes CASSDDSGLGFNGYTF.

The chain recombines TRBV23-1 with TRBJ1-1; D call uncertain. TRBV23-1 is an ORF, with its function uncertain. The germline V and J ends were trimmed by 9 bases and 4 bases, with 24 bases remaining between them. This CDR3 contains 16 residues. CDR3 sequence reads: CASPSGEETYPTEAFF. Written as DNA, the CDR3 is TGCGCCAGTCCGTCCGGGGAGGAAACCTATCCCACTGAAGCTTTCTTT.

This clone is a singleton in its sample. The CDR3 DNA is TGTGCCAGCAATGGAATTATCGGGGCTGGGGCCAACGTCCTGACTTTC. It is translated as CASNGIIGAGANVLTF. V gene TRBV28 combines with J gene TRBJ2-6, with D maybe TRBD2 (5 bases). The CDR3 covers 16 residues. The V gene lost 7 bases and the J gene lost 2 bases, with 15 bases spanning the gap. Germline V gene data show CDR1 as MDHEN and CDR2 as SYDVKM.

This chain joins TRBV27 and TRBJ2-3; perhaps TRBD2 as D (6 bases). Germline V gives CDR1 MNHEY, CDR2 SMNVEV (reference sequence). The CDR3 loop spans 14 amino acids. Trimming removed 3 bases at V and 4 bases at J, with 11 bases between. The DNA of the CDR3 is TGTGCCAGCAGTTTCGGACTAAGCGCAGATACGCAGTATTTT. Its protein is CASSFGLSADTQYF.

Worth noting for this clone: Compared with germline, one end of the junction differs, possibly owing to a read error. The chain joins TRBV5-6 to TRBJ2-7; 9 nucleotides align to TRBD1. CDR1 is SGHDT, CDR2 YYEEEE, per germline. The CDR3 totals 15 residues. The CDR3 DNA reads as TGTGCCAGCTGCTTAGTGGGGACAGGGCTGTACGAGCAGTACTTC. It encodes CASCLVGTGLYEQYF. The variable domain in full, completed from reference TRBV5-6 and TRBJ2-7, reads DAGVTQSPTHLIKTRGQQVTLRCSPKSGHDTVSWYQQALGQGPQFIFQYYEEEERQRGNFPDRFSGHQFPNYSSELNVNALLLGDSALYLCASCLVGTGLYEQYFGPGTRLTVT.

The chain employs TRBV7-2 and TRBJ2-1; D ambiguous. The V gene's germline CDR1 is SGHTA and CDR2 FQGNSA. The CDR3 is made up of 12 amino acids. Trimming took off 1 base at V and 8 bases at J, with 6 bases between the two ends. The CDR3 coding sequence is TGTGCCAGCAGCTTAGACTTCGATGAGCAGTTCTTC. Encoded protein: CASSLDFDEQFF.

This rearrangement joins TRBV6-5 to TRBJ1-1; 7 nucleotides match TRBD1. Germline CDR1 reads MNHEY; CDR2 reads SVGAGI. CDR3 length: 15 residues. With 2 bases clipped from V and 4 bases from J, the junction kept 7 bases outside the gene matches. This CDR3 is CASSYDRDVGTEAFF. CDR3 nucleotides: TGTGCCAGCAGTTACGACAGGGATGTAGGCACTGAAGCTTTCTTT.

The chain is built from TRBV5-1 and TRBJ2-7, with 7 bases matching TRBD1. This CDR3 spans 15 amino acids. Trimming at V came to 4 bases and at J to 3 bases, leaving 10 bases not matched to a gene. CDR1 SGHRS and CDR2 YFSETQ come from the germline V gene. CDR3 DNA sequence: TGCGCCAGCAGCCCCGGGACAGTGGGCTTCTACGAGCAGTACTTC. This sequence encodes CASSPGTVGFYEQYF.

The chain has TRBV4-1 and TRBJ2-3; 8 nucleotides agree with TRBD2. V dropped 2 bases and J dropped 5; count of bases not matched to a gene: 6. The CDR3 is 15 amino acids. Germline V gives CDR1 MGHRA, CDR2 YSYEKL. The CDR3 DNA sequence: TGCGCCAGCAGCCAATCCGGGACTAGTGGAGATACGCAGTATTTT. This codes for CASSQSGTSGDTQYF.

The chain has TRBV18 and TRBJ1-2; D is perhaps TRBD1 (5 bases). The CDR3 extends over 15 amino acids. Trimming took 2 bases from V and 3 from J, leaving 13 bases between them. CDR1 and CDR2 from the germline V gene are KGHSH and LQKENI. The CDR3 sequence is CASSPLAGSDYGYTF. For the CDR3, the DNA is TGTGCCAGCTCACCATTGGCAGGGAGCGACTATGGCTACACCTTC.

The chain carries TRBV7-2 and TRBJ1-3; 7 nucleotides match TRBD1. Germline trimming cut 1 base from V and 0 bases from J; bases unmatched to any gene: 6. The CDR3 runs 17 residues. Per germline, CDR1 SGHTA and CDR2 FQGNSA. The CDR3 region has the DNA TGTGCCAGCAGCTTAGGGACAGGCCCAAGCTCTGGAAACACCATATATTTT. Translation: CASSLGTGPSSGNTIYF. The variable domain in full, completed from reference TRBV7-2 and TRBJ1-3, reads GAGVSQSPSNKVTEKGKDVELRCDPISGHTALYWYRQSLGQGLEFLIYFQGNSAPDKSGLPSDRFSAERTGGSVSTLTIQRTQQEDSAVYLCASSLGTGPSSGNTIYFGEGSWLTVV.

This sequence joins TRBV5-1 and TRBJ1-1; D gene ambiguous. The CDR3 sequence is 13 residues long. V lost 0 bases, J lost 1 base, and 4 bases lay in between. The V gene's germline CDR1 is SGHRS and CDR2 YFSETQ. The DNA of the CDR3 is TGCGCCAGCAGCTTGGAAGAGAACACTGAAGCTTTCTTT. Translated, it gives CASSLEENTEAFF.

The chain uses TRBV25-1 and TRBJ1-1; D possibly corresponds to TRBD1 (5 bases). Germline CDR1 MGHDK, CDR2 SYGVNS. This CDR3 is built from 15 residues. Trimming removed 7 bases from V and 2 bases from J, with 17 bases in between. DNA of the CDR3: TGTGCCAGCATCCCGAAGGGGCTCCTTAACACTGAAGCTTTCTTT. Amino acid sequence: CASIPKGLLNTEAFF.

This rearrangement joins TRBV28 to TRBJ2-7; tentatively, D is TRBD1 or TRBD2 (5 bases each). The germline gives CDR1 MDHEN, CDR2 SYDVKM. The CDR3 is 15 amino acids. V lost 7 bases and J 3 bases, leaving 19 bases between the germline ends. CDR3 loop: CASKTGTTIIYEQYF. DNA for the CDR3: TGTGCCAGCAAGACGGGGACCACAATCATCTACGAGCAGTACTTC.

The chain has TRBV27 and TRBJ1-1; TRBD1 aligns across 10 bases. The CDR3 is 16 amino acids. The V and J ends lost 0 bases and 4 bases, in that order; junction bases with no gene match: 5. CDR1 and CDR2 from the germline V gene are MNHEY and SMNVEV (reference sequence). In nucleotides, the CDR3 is TGTGCCAGCAGTTTATCCGGGACAGGGGTTGGCACTGAAGCTTTCTTT. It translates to CASSLSGTGVGTEAFF.

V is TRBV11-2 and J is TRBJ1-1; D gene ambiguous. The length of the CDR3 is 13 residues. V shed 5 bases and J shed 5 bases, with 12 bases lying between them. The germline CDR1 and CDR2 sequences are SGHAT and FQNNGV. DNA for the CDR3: TGTGCCAGCAGCACATCACTCGTTACTGAAGCTTTCTTT. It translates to CASSTSLVTEAFF.

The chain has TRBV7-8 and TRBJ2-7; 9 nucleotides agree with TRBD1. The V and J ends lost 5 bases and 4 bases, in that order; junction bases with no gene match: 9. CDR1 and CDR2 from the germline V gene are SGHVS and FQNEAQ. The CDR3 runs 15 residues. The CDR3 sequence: CASSLAGQGSYEQYF. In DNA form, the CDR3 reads TGTGCCAGCAGCCTTGCGGGACAGGGCTCTTACGAGCAGTACTTC.

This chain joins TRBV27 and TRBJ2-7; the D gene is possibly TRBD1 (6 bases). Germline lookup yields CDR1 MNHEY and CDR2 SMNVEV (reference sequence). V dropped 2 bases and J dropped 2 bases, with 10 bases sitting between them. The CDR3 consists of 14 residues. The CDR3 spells CASSLVRGTYEQYF. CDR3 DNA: TGTGCCAGCAGTTTAGTCAGGGGAACCTACGAGCAGTACTTC.

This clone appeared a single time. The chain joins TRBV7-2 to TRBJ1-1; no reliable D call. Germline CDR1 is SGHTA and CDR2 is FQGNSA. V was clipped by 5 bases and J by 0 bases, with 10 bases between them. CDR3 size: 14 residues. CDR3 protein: CASSVWGMNTEAFF. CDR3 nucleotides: TGTGCCAGCAGCGTATGGGGAATGAACACTGAAGCTTTCTTT. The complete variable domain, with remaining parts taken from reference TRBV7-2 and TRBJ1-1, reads GAGVSQSPSNKVTEKGKDVELRCDPISGHTALYWYRQSLGQGLEFLIYFQGNSAPDKSGLPSDRFSAERTGGSVSTLTIQRTQQEDSAVYLCASSVWGMNTEAFFGQGTRLTVV.

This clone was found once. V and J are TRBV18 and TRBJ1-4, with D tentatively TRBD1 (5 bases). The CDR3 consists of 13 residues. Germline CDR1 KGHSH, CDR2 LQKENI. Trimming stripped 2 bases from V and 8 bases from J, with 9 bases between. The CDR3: CASSPNWGEKLFF. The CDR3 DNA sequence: TGTGCCAGCTCACCAAATTGGGGGGAAAAACTGTTTTTT.

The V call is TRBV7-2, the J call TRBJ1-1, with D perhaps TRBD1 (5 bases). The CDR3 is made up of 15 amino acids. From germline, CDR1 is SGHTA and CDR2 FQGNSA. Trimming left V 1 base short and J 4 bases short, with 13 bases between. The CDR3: CASSLGSGWATEAFF. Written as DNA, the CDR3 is TGTGCCAGCAGCTTAGGGTCAGGGTGGGCCACTGAAGCTTTCTTT. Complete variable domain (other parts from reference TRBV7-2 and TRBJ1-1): GAGVSQSPSNKVTEKGKDVELRCDPISGHTALYWYRQSLGQGLEFLIYFQGNSAPDKSGLPSDRFSAERTGGSVSTLTIQRTQQEDSAVYLCASSLGSGWATEAFFGQGTRLTVV.

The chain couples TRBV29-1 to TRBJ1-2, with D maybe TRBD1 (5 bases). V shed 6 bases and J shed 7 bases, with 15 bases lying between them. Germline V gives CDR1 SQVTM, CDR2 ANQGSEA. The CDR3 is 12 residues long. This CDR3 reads CSVDFQGPGYTF. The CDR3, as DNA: TGCAGCGTAGACTTTCAGGGTCCTGGCTACACCTTC.

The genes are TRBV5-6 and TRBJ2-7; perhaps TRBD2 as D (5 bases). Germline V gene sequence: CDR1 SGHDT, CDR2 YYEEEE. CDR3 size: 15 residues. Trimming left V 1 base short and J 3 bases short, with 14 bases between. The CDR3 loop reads CASSLYSAGYYEQYF. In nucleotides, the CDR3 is TGTGCCAGCAGCTTGTATAGCGCAGGCTACTACGAGCAGTACTTC.

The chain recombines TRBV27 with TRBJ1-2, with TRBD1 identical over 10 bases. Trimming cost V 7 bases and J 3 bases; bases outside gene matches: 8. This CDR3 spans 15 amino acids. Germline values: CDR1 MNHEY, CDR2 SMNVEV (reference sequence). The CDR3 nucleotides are TGTGCCAGCACCGGGACAGGGGCGACACACTATGGCTACACCTTC. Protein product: CASTGTGATHYGYTF.

The CDR3 protein is CASSLEAAEAFF. The CDR3 DNA reads TGTGCCAGCAGTTTAGAGGCCGCTGAAGCTTTCTTT. J is TRBJ1-1 and V is TRBV12-3 or TRBV12-4; D gene uncertain. Trimming took off 1 base at V and 6 bases at J, with 6 bases between the two ends. The CDR3 sequence is 12 residues long.